The 18 T cell receptor beta chains reported below all come from one sample, sequenced in a study of control samples from healthy donors and cancer patients. Repertoires were generated with immunoSEQ multiplex PCR, while TCRdb's copy carries only in-frame clones and drops some. Seen here are over 150,000 clones, about 94% observed once, and the top ten hold approximately 6%. The sequenced sample consisted of blood. The source of these receptors is a man aged 40-50 years in good health.

J is TRBJ2-3 and V is TRBV5-1; D unresolved. Germline V lookup: CDR1 SGHRS, CDR2 YFSETQ. The CDR3 length is 14 residues. Trimming took 1 base from V and 0 from J, leaving 6 bases between them. CDR3 region: CASSLTESTDTQYF. DNA of the CDR3: TGCGCCAGCAGCTTGACGGAAAGCACAGATACGCAGTATTTT.

The chain joins TRBV6-5 to TRBJ1-2; the match to TRBD1 covers 7 bases. Germline-derived CDR1 and CDR2 are MNHEY and SVGAGI. V dropped 0 bases and J dropped 2; count of bases not matched to a gene: 6. This CDR3 is built from 16 residues. The CDR3 sequence is CASSYSTSGGNYGYTF. The DNA of the CDR3 is TGTGCCAGCAGTTACTCGACCTCAGGGGGGAACTATGGCTACACCTTC.

The genes are TRBV27 and TRBJ1-2; D uncertain. V gave up 5 bases and J gave up 1 base, with 5 bases separating them. The length of the CDR3 is 12 residues. In germline, CDR1 is MNHEY, CDR2 SMNVEV (reference sequence). The chain's CDR3 is CASSPDNYGYTF. CDR3 DNA sequence: TGTGCCAGCAGTCCCGATAACTATGGCTACACCTTC.

The chain carries TRBV7-9 and TRBJ1-2; D is unresolved. CDR1 and CDR2 (germline): SEHNR, FQNEAQ (reference sequence). CDR3 length: 14 residues. The ends were cut back, 5 bases at V and 6 bases at J, with 16 bases in the middle. CDR3 protein: CASSPAGGVNGYTF. The CDR3 DNA sequence: TGTGCCAGCAGCCCGGCCGGTGGTGTCAATGGCTACACCTTC.

On this clone itself: Additional DNA sequences in this sample encode the identical CDR3. The chain carries TRBV6-5 and TRBJ1-3, with TRBD1 identical over 8 bases. CDR1 and CDR2 from the germline V gene are MNHEY and SVGAGI. Trimming removed 2 bases from V and 0 bases from J; junction bases left unmatched: 0. This CDR3 spans 15 amino acids. CDR3 region: CASSYDRGSGNTIYF. CDR3 DNA sequence: TGTGCCAGCAGTTACGACAGGGGCTCTGGAAACACCATATATTTT.

V gene TRBV24-1 combines with J gene TRBJ1-2; D is undetermined. V lost 4 bases, J lost 1 base, and 9 bases lay in between. Germline V CDR1 and CDR2: KGHDR, SFDVKD. The CDR3 is 14 residues long. The CDR3 bases are TGTGCCACCAGTGAGAACAGCGTTAACTATGGCTACACCTTC. Translated, it gives CATSENSVNYGYTF.

The chain combines TRBV7-2 with TRBJ2-1, with TRBD2 matching 9 bases. The CDR3 covers 16 residues. CDR1 and CDR2 from the germline V gene are SGHTA and FQGNSA. J was trimmed by 0 bases and V by 6 bases; bases with no gene match: 6. CDR3 bases: TGTGCCAGCAGTCCCCAGCGGGGGGTCTCCTACAATGAGCAGTTCTTC. Translated: CASSPQRGVSYNEQFF.

The genes are TRBV6-6 and TRBJ1-5; 7 bases line up with TRBD1. V lost 6 bases to trimming and J lost 5 bases; unmatched junction nucleotides: 13. Germline assignment: CDR1 MNHNY and CDR2 SVGAGI (reference sequence). The CDR3 contains 16 residues. The chain's CDR3 is CASRPSDVGGHQPQHF. The CDR3 DNA reads as TGTGCCAGCAGACCTTCAGACGTAGGGGGCCATCAGCCCCAGCATTTT.

The rearrangement links TRBV6-5 to TRBJ2-7, with 7 nucleotides matching TRBD1. Trimming removed 7 bases from V and 7 bases from J; junction bases left unmatched: 16. CDR1 is MNHEY, CDR2 SVGAGI, per germline. The CDR3 has 15 amino acids. The chain's CDR3 is CASILDRVKLGEQYF. CDR3 nucleotides: TGTGCCAGCATTTTAGACAGGGTGAAATTAGGGGAGCAGTACTTC.

This chain joins TRBV25-1 and TRBJ1-6; 7 nucleotides align to TRBD1. The trim removed 5 bases at V and 9 bases at J, leaving 7 bases unmatched. The CDR3 runs 14 residues. Looked up from germline, CDR1 is MGHDK and CDR2 is SYGVNS. The CDR3 nucleotides read TGTGCCAGCAGTATACAGGGGAAAAGTTCACCCCTCCACTTT. This gives the protein CASSIQGKSSPLHF.

V and J are TRBV7-2 and TRBJ2-5; D is unresolved. Trimming removed 2 bases from V and 3 bases from J, with 7 bases in between. In germline, CDR1 is SGHTA, CDR2 FQGNSA. This CDR3 region has 13 residues. CDR3 nucleotide sequence: TGTGCCAGCAGCTTATGGGTGGAAGAGACCCAGTACTTC. This sequence encodes CASSLWVEETQYF. Full variable domain (outside the CDR3, taken from reference TRBV7-2 and TRBJ2-5): GAGVSQSPSNKVTEKGKDVELRCDPISGHTALYWYRQSLGQGLEFLIYFQGNSAPDKSGLPSDRFSAERTGGSVSTLTIQRTQQEDSAVYLCASSLWVEETQYFGPGTRLLVL.

This clone was observed a handful of times. The genes are TRBV12-5 and TRBJ1-5; no definite D call. The V gene's germline CDR1 is LGHNT and CDR2 FRNRAP. The CDR3 is 17 amino acids. Trimming left V 5 bases short and J 0 bases short, with 17 bases between. CDR3 residues: CASGTPTTDYSNQPQHF. CDR3 bases: TGTGCTAGTGGTACTCCTACGACGGACTATAGCAATCAGCCCCAGCATTTT.

The genes are TRBV4-2 and TRBJ1-5; no reliable D call. V dropped 0 bases and J dropped 7 bases, with 13 bases sitting between them. CDR3 length: 15 residues. Germline CDR1 and CDR2: LGHNA and YNFKEQ. CDR3 sequence: CASSQEVGIGQPQHF. The CDR3 region has the DNA TGTGCCAGCAGCCAAGAAGTCGGAATAGGCCAGCCCCAGCATTTT.

This sequence joins TRBV6-6 and TRBJ1-2; D call uncertain. The germline V gene encodes CDR1 MNHNY and CDR2 SVGAGI (reference sequence). CDR3 size: 14 residues. V gave up 2 bases and J gave up 6 bases, with 13 bases separating them. The DNA of the CDR3 is TGTGCCAGCAGTTACAAGGACGGAGCCCATGGCTACACCTTC. Protein: CASSYKDGAHGYTF.

The gene calls are TRBV30 and TRBJ1-1, with D possibly TRBD1 on 5 matching bases. Germline lookup yields CDR1 GTSNPN and CDR2 SVGIG (reference sequence). Trimming took off 8 bases at V and 10 bases at J, with 14 bases between the two ends. The CDR3 consists of 10 residues. CDR3 sequence reads: CAGTGRRAFF. In nucleotides, the CDR3 is TGTGCCGGGACGGGGCGTAGAGCTTTCTTT.

The V and J genes are TRBV29-1 and TRBJ1-2; D unclear. The ends were cut back, 6 bases at V and 3 bases at J, with 14 bases in the middle. From germline, CDR1 is SQVTM and CDR2 ANQGSEA. The CDR3 totals 13 residues. DNA of the CDR3: TGCAGCGTGCCGAGCGTTACCGACTATGGCTACACCTTC. This gives the protein CSVPSVTDYGYTF.

The V gene is TRBV10-2, the J gene TRBJ2-4; tentatively, D is TRBD1 (5 bases). Trimming left V 4 bases short and J 4 bases short, with 11 bases between. The V gene's germline CDR1 is WSHSY and CDR2 SAAADI. The length of the CDR3 is 14 residues. CDR3 loop: CASSGGPGKNIQYF. DNA of the CDR3: TGCGCCAGCAGTGGGGGTCCAGGGAAAAACATTCAGTACTTC.

For this clone: The identical CDR3 is also encoded by other nucleotide sequences in the sample. This chain joins TRBV11-2 and TRBJ2-7; 11 bases fit TRBD1. V was clipped by 6 bases and J by 4 bases; unmatched bases: 5. This CDR3 is 14 amino acids long. Germline V lookup: CDR1 SGHAT, CDR2 FQNNGV. In DNA, the CDR3 is TGTGCCAGCAGTCCCGGGACAGGGGGTTACGAGCAGTACTTC. Translating gives CASSPGTGGYEQYF. The full variable domain, in which reference TRBV11-2 and TRBJ2-7 provide the parts outside the CDR3, is EAGVAQSPRYKIIEKRQSVAFWCNPISGHATLYWYQQILGQGPKLLIQFQNNGVVDDSQLPKDRFSAERLKGVDSTLKIQPAKLEDSAVYLCASSPGTGGYEQYFGPGTRLTVT.